The clone carrying this T cell receptor beta chain was observed a few times. Its target is not known. This CDR3 has 17 amino acids. CDR1 is LNHDA, CDR2 SQIVND, per germline (reference sequence). The V gene lost 3 bases and the J gene lost 0 bases, with 15 bases spanning the gap. Healthy bone marrow donors made up the donors. In the PCR, 60 Vbeta and 13 Jbeta primers were used. TCRdb's table, derived via immunoSEQ multiplex PCR, lists solely in-frame clones and lacks some. The sample records 250,000 to 350,000 clones, about 90% being singletons. The record originates from a study of cytomegalovirus exposure and HLA in healthy donors. Study-wide background: HLA-typed donors were the source of about 85 million unique TCRs held in an early data release.

Study findings and constraints: Presence/absence analyses took donor sequencing depth as roughly uniform. A later analysis found TCR association rates differed by HLA locus, highest for DRB1 and lowest for HLA-C.

Sequenced sample: PBMCs. The sequence was collected from a woman between 18 and 30 years old in good health and CMV-seronegative. The rearrangement links TRBV19 to TRBJ1-5; D gene uncertain. This chain's CDR3 is CASSILRSTNSNQPQHF. CDR3 nucleotide sequence: TGTGCCAGTAGTATTTTGAGGAGCACTAATAGCAATCAGCCCCAGCATTTT.